These 10 T cell receptor beta chains share one sample of origin, sequenced in a study of blood T cell repertoires in COVID-19. Libraries were prepared by immunoSEQ multiplex PCR; TCRdb keeps only in-frame clonotypes and omits some of them. Of 300,000 to 400,000 clones listed, 85% to 90% are singletons. Input material: PBMCs or T cells enriched from blood (not recorded which). These receptors came from a young woman who had recovered from COVID-19.

This rearrangement joins TRBV24-1 to TRBJ1-2; D remains unclear. The V end was cut by 8 bases, the J end by 6 bases, with 6 bases between. CDR1 is KGHDR, CDR2 SFDVKD, per germline. The CDR3 contains 10 residues. The CDR3 sequence: CATTTDGYTF. In nucleotides, the CDR3 is TGTGCCACCACCACTGATGGCTACACCTTC.

The chain carries TRBV6-6 and TRBJ1-4; D is possibly TRBD1 (5 bases). The CDR3 totals 20 residues. V dropped 6 bases and J dropped 8 bases, with 34 bases sitting between them. Germline loops: CDR1 MNHNY, CDR2 SVGAGI (reference sequence). CDR3 amino acids: CASSKEPRRTKSLSLEKLFF. In DNA, the CDR3 is TGTGCCAGCAGCAAAGAACCCCGAAGGACAAAAAGCTTGAGTTTGGAAAAACTGTTTTTT.

This chain connects TRBV2 to TRBJ2-7; D may be TRBD1 (6 bases). V lost 4 bases and J lost 0, with 13 bases in between. This CDR3 is built from 15 residues. The germline gives CDR1 SNHLY, CDR2 FYNNEI. The DNA of the CDR3 is TGTGCCAGCAGTGTGTGGACAGCGGACTCCTACGAGCAGTACTTC. Translation: CASSVWTADSYEQYF. The whole variable domain, filled in from reference TRBV2 and TRBJ2-7, reads EPEVTQTPSHQVTQMGQEVILRCVPISNHLYFYWYRQILGQKVEFLVSFYNNEISEKSEIFDDQFSVERPDGSNFTLKIRSTKLEDSAMYFCASSVWTADSYEQYFGPGTRLTVT.

The chain employs TRBV7-9 and TRBJ2-7, with D possibly TRBD2 on 6 matching bases. Germline V gene lookup returns CDR1 SEHNR and CDR2 FQNEAQ (reference sequence). Trimming took off 5 bases at V and 1 base at J, with 24 bases between the two ends. This CDR3 spans 18 amino acids. DNA for the CDR3: TGTGCCAGCAGCCCCCTCCGAGGGACTCAACCCGGTTCCTACGAGCAGTACTTC. Translation: CASSPLRGTQPGSYEQYF.

The rearrangement joins TRBV18 to TRBJ1-2; D is unclear. CDR3 length: 17 amino acids. Germline V CDR1 and CDR2: KGHSH, LQKENI. The V and J ends lost 1 base and 5 bases respectively, with 20 bases between them. CDR3 residues: CASSPRLVHRIGYGYTF. The CDR3 nucleotides are TGTGCCAGCTCACCACGGCTGGTTCACCGAATCGGGTATGGCTACACCTTC.

The table lists this clone with a few counts. The chain has TRBV4-1 and TRBJ1-2; D is unresolved. Germline values: CDR1 MGHRA, CDR2 YSYEKL. Between the trimmed V and J ends, which lost 2 bases and 4 bases, there was a span of 20 bases. The length of the CDR3 is 17 residues. This CDR3 reads CASSQLAHLKFTYGYTF. CDR3 sequence (DNA): TGCGCCAGCAGCCAACTGGCTCATCTGAAGTTTACCTATGGCTACACCTTC.

J is TRBJ1-4 and V is TRBV7-8; 8 bases align to TRBD1. V was pared by 5 bases and J by 7 bases, with 18 bases of the junction left unmatched. Germline V gene data show CDR1 as SGHVS and CDR2 as FQNEAQ. This CDR3 region has 18 residues. The DNA for the CDR3 is TGTGCCAGCAGCACGTTAGCCGGGACAGGAAGTACCGGTGAAAAACTGTTTTTT. This encodes CASSTLAGTGSTGEKLFF.

The chain combines TRBV6-5 with TRBJ1-4, with 8 bases lining up with TRBD1. Germline loops: CDR1 MNHEY, CDR2 SVGAGI. V was clipped by 4 bases and J by 7 bases; unmatched bases: 5. The CDR3 is made up of 14 amino acids. As DNA, the CDR3 is TGTGCCAGCAGTTCCCAGGGGGCGGGTGAAAAACTGTTTTTT. Protein product: CASSSQGAGEKLFF.

This rearrangement joins TRBV18 to TRBJ1-2; 8 positions agree with TRBD1. The germline CDR1 and CDR2 sequences are KGHSH and LQKENI. The V segment lost 3 bases and the J segment 9 bases; nucleotides outside the gene matches: 18. CDR3 length equals 17 residues. CDR3 amino acids: CASSPIDGQGHKWSYTF. For the CDR3, the DNA is TGTGCCAGCTCACCCATTGACGGACAGGGCCATAAGTGGAGCTACACCTTC.

In this sample, this clone turned up a few times. The chain recombines TRBV18 with TRBJ2-1; TRBD1 matches at 7 bases. V was pared by 2 bases and J by 5 bases, with 3 bases of the junction left unmatched. CDR1 and CDR2 from the germline V gene are KGHSH and LQKENI. This CDR3 is 14 amino acids long. As DNA, the CDR3 is TGTGCCAGCTCACCAGGGGACAGCGACAATGAGCAGTTCTTC. This encodes CASSPGDSDNEQFF.